The present T cell receptor (beta chain) was sequenced within a study of blood T cells in healthy people across ages. Overall study findings and caveats: Age showed a roughly linear inverse relationship with TCR beta diversity per million T cells. Diversity was higher, and naive CD4+ cells more numerous, in long-lived donors than in aged donors.

The germline CDR1 and CDR2 sequences are GTSNPN and SVGIG (reference sequence). The junction had 5 bases not matched to a gene; V was cut back by 7 bases and J by 2 bases. The CDR3 is 13 residues long. Sample-barcoded 5' priming and a J-beta primer mix drove a second PCR of roughly 6 to 12 cycles. One entry per CDR3 protein, called by TCRdb with MiXCR from the 5' RACE reads. This table holds some 1.6 million distinct CDR3 sequences, about 31% found once. This clonotype was recorded once. Antigen: not known. The TCR sequence derives from a woman aged 30 to 39 in good health. The V gene is TRBV30, the J gene TRBJ1-3, with 7 nucleotides matching TRBD1. Sequencing input: blood. The CDR3 region is CASDRRAGNTIYF. DNA of the CDR3: TGTGCCTCGGACAGGCGGGCTGGAAACACCATATATTTT.